These T cell receptor beta chains were read from a single sample in a study of shared clonotypes between healthy human individuals. Libraries were prepared by immunoSEQ multiplex PCR; TCRdb keeps only in-frame clonotypes and omits some of them. The data show over a million clones, roughly 97% seen once. The source material was naive CD4+ T cells sorted from blood. The source of these receptors is a man aged 30 to 39 in good health. Both conserved end residues are part of each CDR3. The D gene is left open where the match is weak. Only part of the rows carry a size: once, few, many, or a class if the clone is expanded.

v_gene	j_gene	d_gene	abundance	CDR3aa	CDR3nt
TRBV10-3	TRBJ2-7	.	few	CAISESQGREQYF	TGTGCCATCAGTGAGTCTCAGGGACGGGAGCAGTACTTC
TRBV7-9	TRBJ2-3	.	.	CASSSETERGGTDTQYF	TGTGCCAGCAGCTCTGAGACGGAGAGGGGCGGCACAGATACGCAGTATTTT
TRBV5-1	TRBJ2-7	.	.	CASSLPPGQSYEQYF	TGCGCCAGCAGCTTACCGCCCGGACAGTCCTACGAGCAGTACTTC
TRBV5-1	TRBJ2-5	.	.	CASSLIGLQETQYF	TGCGCCAGCAGCTTGATAGGGCTTCAAGAGACCCAGTACTTC
TRBV18	TRBJ2-4	.	.	CASSLATRDKNIQYF	TGTGCCAGCTCACTTGCGACTAGGGATAAAAACATTCAGTACTTC
TRBV5-1	TRBJ2-1	TRBD2	.	CASSLFTSGANEQFF	TGCGCCAGCAGCTTGTTCACTAGCGGGGCTAATGAGCAGTTCTTC
TRBV30	TRBJ1-2	.	once	CAWNSGVPFLFNYGYTF	TGTGCCTGGAATAGCGGGGTTCCGTTTCTGTTTAACTATGGCTACACCTTC
TRBV29-1	TRBJ2-4	TRBD1	.	CSVALSGTGEDIQYF	TGCAGCGTTGCCCTTTCCGGGACAGGTGAGGACATTCAGTACTTC
TRBV4-3	TRBJ2-7	.	few	CASSQDWRRDEQYF	TGCGCCAGCAGCCAAGATTGGCGCAGGGACGAGCAGTACTTC
TRBV28	TRBJ2-5	.	.	CAIRGVRRGQETQYF	TGTGCCATACGTGGCGTTCGGCGGGGCCAAGAGACCCAGTACTTC
TRBV5-1	TRBJ1-2	TRBD1	.	CASSFGTGDYGYTF	TGCGCCAGCAGCTTCGGGACAGGGGACTATGGCTACACCTTC
TRBV28	TRBJ2-7	TRBD2	.	CASSSLPGGERGPREQYF	TGTGCCAGCAGCTCTCTCCCTGGGGGGGAGCGGGGTCCTCGGGAGCAGTACTTC
TRBV10-3	TRBJ2-7	.	.	CAIHHNWAAETYEQYF	TGTGCCATCCACCATAATTGGGCGGCGGAAACCTACGAGCAGTACTTC
TRBV30	TRBJ1-4	.	.	CAWSGGPEKLFF	TGTGCCTGGAGTGGAGGCCCTGAAAAACTGTTTTTT
TRBV14	TRBJ2-5	TRBD2	once	CASSLPGTSGLETQYF	TGTGCCAGCAGCCTACCTGGGACTAGCGGCCTTGAGACCCAGTACTTC
TRBV18	TRBJ1-2	.	.	CASSPQRRGGNYGYTF	TGTGCCAGCTCACCACAGCGCAGGGGTGGTAACTATGGCTACACCTTC
TRBV28	TRBJ1-1	.	.	CASSIWGHDTEAFF	TGTGCCAGCAGTATCTGGGGGCATGATACTGAAGCTTTCTTT